This T cell receptor beta chain originates from a study of cytomegalovirus exposure and HLA in healthy donors. PCR primers comprised 60 Vbeta and 13 Jbeta primers. Sequencing was performed with immunoSEQ multiplex PCR; in TCRdb, only in-frame clones are kept and a portion is missing. The sample holds around 140,000 clones, roughly 74% seen once. Study outcomes and limitations: In all likelihood, a cluster of highly shared sequence variants was a sequencing artifact.

Comments on this clone: Its antigen is still unknown.

Trimming left V 2 bases short and J 0 bases short, with 5 bases between. The CDR3 contains 14 residues. The V gene's germline CDR1 is MNHNS and CDR2 SASEGT. V usage is TRBV6-1 and J usage is TRBJ1-5; unclear D gene. The TCR was taken from a woman aged 18 to 35 in good health and CMV-seropositive. The sample taken for sequencing was PBMCs. CDR3 sequence: CASSEQYSNQPQHF. In nucleotides, the CDR3 is TGTGCCAGCAGTGAACAGTATAGCAATCAGCCCCAGCATTTT.